These 23 T cell receptor beta chains were all obtained from the same sample, sequenced in a study of blood T cell repertoires in COVID-19. TCRdb's copy holds only in-frame clones and misses some; the assay was immunoSEQ multiplex PCR. The sample yields around 250,000 clones, around 84% seen once. The sample consisted of peripheral blood. These receptors were obtained from a woman aged 35 to 49 who had recovered from COVID-19.

Note on this clone: The identical CDR3 is also encoded by other nucleotide sequences in the sample. This chain uses TRBV28 with TRBJ1-2, with D perhaps TRBD1 (6 bases). From germline, CDR1 is MDHEN and CDR2 SYDVKM. CDR3 length: 13 amino acids. V lost 3 bases and J 2 bases, leaving 7 bases between the germline ends. The CDR3 spells CASSFGGNYGYTF. The CDR3 DNA reads TGTGCCAGCAGTTTTGGGGGCAACTATGGCTACACCTTC.

This chain joins TRBV3-1 (or the pseudogene TRBV3-2) and TRBJ2-3, with TRBD1 matching over 7 bases. The V gene's germline CDR1 is LGHDT and CDR2 YNNKEL (reference sequence). V was clipped by 3 bases and J by 0 bases; unmatched bases: 6. The CDR3 is 16 amino acids. For the CDR3, the DNA is TGTGCCAGCAGCCAGACGCCGGGACAGAGCACAGATACGCAGTATTTT. Its protein product is CASSQTPGQSTDTQYF.

The genes are TRBV28 and TRBJ2-5, with 10 bases identical to TRBD2. J gave up 5 bases and V 6 bases, and 9 bases lay outside the gene matches. This CDR3 comprises 15 residues. The germline V gene encodes CDR1 MDHEN and CDR2 SYDVKM. CDR3 protein: CASSQAGGPRETQYF. The DNA for the CDR3 is TGTGCCAGCAGCCAAGCGGGGGGGCCGAGGGAGACCCAGTACTTC.

The chain carries TRBV20-1 and TRBJ2-7, with TRBD1 as a possible D gene (5 bases). The germline gives CDR1 DFQATT, CDR2 SNEGSKA (reference sequence). The CDR3 runs to 11 residues. Trimming removed 7 bases at V and 4 bases at J, with 11 bases between. The CDR3, as DNA: TGCAGTGTAGAAGGGGTTTACGAGCAGTACTTC. This sequence encodes CSVEGVYEQYF.

V is TRBV7-6 and J is TRBJ1-6; 7 bases match TRBD1. The CDR3 is made up of 18 amino acids. The V gene's germline CDR1 is SGHVS and CDR2 FNYEAQ. Trimming at V came to 1 base and at J to 10 bases, leaving 16 bases not matched to a gene. The CDR3 DNA reads TGTGCCAGCAGCTTAGTTGCGCGAGGGGGCAAGGGCACGTCACCCCTCCACTTT. Translating gives CASSLVARGGKGTSPLHF.

The V gene is TRBV5-1, the J gene TRBJ2-1; D unclear. Germline-derived CDR1 and CDR2 are SGHRS and YFSETQ. This CDR3 has 14 amino acids. The germline V and J ends were trimmed by 0 bases and 2 bases, with 6 bases remaining between them. The DNA of the CDR3 is TGCGCCAGCAGCTTGGATGTAGCCTACAATGAGCAGTTCTTC. This translates into CASSLDVAYNEQFF.

The V call is TRBV4-1, the J call TRBJ1-3, with D possibly matching TRBD1 (6 bases). The tail of the sequence fits TRBJ2-2 better, so the J call may be wrong. The CDR3 covers 14 residues. In germline, CDR1 is MGHRA, CDR2 YSYEKL. This CDR3 is CASSLPGAAGELFF. The CDR3 region has the DNA TGCGCCAGCAGCCTCCCAGGGGCGGCCGGGGAGCTGTTTTTT.

The chain has TRBV2 and TRBJ2-3; 7 nucleotides match TRBD1. Looked up from germline, CDR1 is SNHLY and CDR2 is FYNNEI. CDR3 length: 15 amino acids. Trimming at V came to 7 bases and at J to 1 base, leaving 8 bases not matched to a gene. The CDR3 protein is CASKGGVIGTDTQYF. The CDR3 coding sequence is TGTGCCAGCAAAGGGGGCGTTATCGGCACAGATACGCAGTATTTT.

In this sample, this clone turned up once. V is TRBV3-1 (or the pseudogene TRBV3-2) and J is TRBJ2-5; 11 bases are shared with TRBD1. The V gene's germline CDR1 is LGHDT and CDR2 YNNKEL (reference sequence). The length of the CDR3 is 14 residues. V shed 6 bases and J 1 base; nucleotides not matched to a gene: 1. For the CDR3, the DNA is TGTGCCAGCAGGGGGACAGGGGGCCAAGAGACCCAGTACTTC. Its protein product is CASRGTGGQETQYF.

The count of this clone is one. CDR3 loop: CAWSPLGAGRDEQYF. Here the CDR3 DNA reads TGTGCCTGGAGTCCCCTGGGAGCGGGGAGAGATGAGCAGTACTTC. This sequence joins TRBV30 and TRBJ2-7, with 7 positions matching TRBD2. Germline V gene sequence: CDR1 GTSNPN, CDR2 SVGIG (reference sequence). CDR3 length: 15 amino acids. J gave up 7 bases and V 2 bases, and 14 bases lay outside the gene matches.

This chain uses TRBV29-1 with TRBJ1-1, with TRBD1 identical over 9 bases. Germline CDR1 and CDR2: SQVTM and ANQGSEA. The junction had 3 bases not matched to a gene; V was cut back by 4 bases and J by 6 bases. This CDR3 region has 12 residues. The CDR3 DNA is TGCAGCGTTGGTCGACAGGGGGCTGAAGCTTTCTTT. It codes for CSVGRQGAEAFF.

The gene calls are TRBV24-1 and TRBJ2-7; perhaps TRBD2 as D (5 bases). Germline CDR1 reads KGHDR; CDR2 reads SFDVKD. V lost 6 bases, J lost 2 bases, and 7 bases lay in between. CDR3 length equals 12 residues. DNA of the CDR3: TGTGCCACCAGTCCGGGGACCTACGAGCAGTACTTC. It is translated as CATSPGTYEQYF.

The rearrangement uses TRBV7-6 and TRBJ2-1; D may be TRBD2 (6 bases). The CDR3 has 16 residues. Per germline, CDR1 SGHVS and CDR2 FNYEAQ. V lost 1 base, J lost 4 bases, and 14 bases lay in between. As DNA, the CDR3 is TGTGCCAGCAGCTTAGAGGGGACTGGAAATTACAATGAGCAGTTCTTC. Protein product: CASSLEGTGNYNEQFF.

Concerning this clone: Different DNA sequences within this sample yield the same CDR3. The chain couples TRBV5-4 to TRBJ2-6, with 7 bases fitting TRBD2. This CDR3 spans 15 amino acids. J gave up 3 bases and V 4 bases, and 4 bases lay outside the gene matches. Germline loops: CDR1 SGHNT, CDR2 YYREEE (reference sequence). As DNA, the CDR3 is TGTGCCAGCAGCCCGGGGGGTAGTGGGGCCAACGTCCTGACTTTC. Protein product: CASSPGGSGANVLTF. Drawing the rest from reference TRBV5-4 and TRBJ2-6, the complete variable domain is ETGVTQSPTHLIKTRGQQVTLRCSSQSGHNTVSWYQQALGQGPQFIFQYYREEENGRGNFPPRFSGLQFPNYSSELNVNALELDDSALYLCASSPGGSGANVLTFGAGSRLTVL.

The gene calls are TRBV3-1 (or the pseudogene TRBV3-2) and TRBJ2-6; tentative D call: TRBD1 (6 bases). Germline V gives CDR1 LGHDT, CDR2 YNNKEL (reference sequence). Between the trimmed V and J ends, which lost 4 bases and 3 bases, there was a span of 19 bases. The CDR3 length is 18 residues. CDR3 sequence (DNA): TGTGCCAGCAGCCCAACTCCAGGGGTGTCGTATGGGGCCAACGTCCTGACTTTC. It yields the protein CASSPTPGVSYGANVLTF.

The gene calls are TRBV5-1 and TRBJ2-2; 8 bases agree with TRBD1. Germline V lookup: CDR1 SGHRS, CDR2 YFSETQ. The CDR3 sequence is 14 residues long. With V trimmed by 2 bases and J by 6 bases, 3 bases remained unmatched. CDR3 sequence: CASSLQGGSGELFF. The DNA of the CDR3 is TGCGCCAGCAGCTTACAGGGGGGATCCGGGGAGCTGTTTTTT. The variable domain in full, completed from reference TRBV5-1 and TRBJ2-2, reads KAGVTQTPRYLIKTRGQQVTLSCSPISGHRSVSWYQQTPGQGLQFLFEYFSETQRNKGNFPGRFSGRQFSNSRSEMNVSTLELGDSALYLCASSLQGGSGELFFGEGSRLTVL.

The gene calls are TRBV15 and TRBJ2-1; the match to TRBD1 covers 10 bases. This CDR3 region has 13 residues. Germline assignment: CDR1 LNHNV and CDR2 YYDKDF (reference sequence). The V and J ends lost 8 bases and 3 bases, in that order; junction bases with no gene match: 1. In DNA form, the CDR3 reads TGTGCCACCTGGGACAGGGGCTACAATGAGCAGTTCTTC. It is translated as CATWDRGYNEQFF.

The V call is TRBV19, the J call TRBJ1-5, with a possible D match to TRBD1 (5 bases). This CDR3 has 13 amino acids. Germline V gene lookup returns CDR1 LNHDA and CDR2 SQIVND (reference sequence). V gave up 10 bases and J gave up 9 bases, with 19 bases separating them. The CDR3 region is CATTRGSSRPQHF. CDR3 nucleotide sequence: TGTGCCACCACCCGGGGGTCTAGTCGGCCCCAGCATTTT.

On this clone: Germline and junction disagree at one end, which may indicate a read error. This sequence joins TRBV30 and TRBJ2-7; TRBD2 aligns across 10 bases. From germline, CDR1 is GTSNPN and CDR2 SVGIG (reference sequence). This CDR3 region has 11 residues. As DNA, the CDR3 is TGTGCCTGGGGCCTCACTAGCGGGGAAAGCTTC. It encodes CAWGLTSGESF. The entire variable domain, with the rest obtained from reference TRBV30 and TRBJ2-7, is as follows: SQTIHQWPATLVQPVGSPLSLECTVEGTSNPNLYWYRQAAGRGLQLLFYSVGIGQISSEVPQNLSASRPQDRQFILSSKKLLLSDSGFYLCAWGLTSGESFGPGTRLTVT.

V gene TRBV3-1 (or the pseudogene TRBV3-2) combines with J gene TRBJ2-5; TRBD2 might be the D (6 bases). Germline V gene data show CDR1 as LGHDT and CDR2 as YNNKEL (reference sequence). V lost 4 bases and J 0 bases, leaving 12 bases between the germline ends. The CDR3 loop spans 15 amino acids. CDR3 DNA: TGTGCCAGCAGCCCCCCCGCGGGGTACCAAGAGACCCAGTACTTC. It is translated as CASSPPAGYQETQYF.

This clone was picked up a small number of times. The J gene is TRBJ2-4, the V gene TRBV27; D call uncertain. Trimming pared 5 bases from V and 0 bases from J, leaving 17 bases between. The CDR3 has 17 residues. Germline CDR1 and CDR2: MNHEY and SMNVEV (reference sequence). CDR3 protein: CASSLSVSDLAKNIQYF. In DNA form, the CDR3 reads TGTGCCAGCAGTCTCTCGGTCAGCGACCTAGCCAAAAACATTCAGTACTTC.

The sample holds a few counts of this clone. The CDR3 DNA reads as TGTGCCAGCAAAAAGGGGCTCACATCCGGGGAGCTGTTTTTT. As protein: CASKKGLTSGELFF. The genes are TRBV2 and TRBJ2-2, with TRBD1 as a possible D gene (5 bases). The CDR3 length is 14 residues. Germline V gives CDR1 SNHLY, CDR2 FYNNEI. Trimming removed 7 bases at V and 6 bases at J, with 15 bases between. Full variable domain (remainder filled in from reference TRBV2 and TRBJ2-2): EPEVTQTPSHQVTQMGQEVILRCVPISNHLYFYWYRQILGQKVEFLVSFYNNEISEKSEIFDDQFSVERPDGSNFTLKIRSTKLEDSAMYFCASKKGLTSGELFFGEGSRLTVL.

This clone occurred once. V usage is TRBV3-1 (or the pseudogene TRBV3-2) and J usage is TRBJ2-1, with 8 bases lining up with TRBD1. V dropped 5 bases and J dropped 8; count of bases not matched to a gene: 8. Germline lookup yields CDR1 LGHDT and CDR2 YNNKEL (reference sequence). This CDR3 has 14 amino acids. The CDR3 sequence: CASSSNQGAHEQFF. The CDR3 coding sequence is TGTGCCAGCAGCTCCAACCAGGGGGCTCATGAGCAGTTCTTC.